This passage covers 20 T cell receptor beta chains from one sample sequenced in a study of cytomegalovirus exposure and HLA in healthy donors. Both 60 Vbeta primers and 13 Jbeta primers went into the PCR. Sequencing used immunoSEQ multiplex PCR; TCRdb keeps in-frame clones, though not all of them. In the table there are 100,000 to 150,000 clones, over 60% of which are singletons. The sample taken for sequencing was PBMCs. The receptors shown here come from a woman aged 40 to 50 in good health and CMV-seropositive.

The chain links TRBV11-1 to TRBJ1-2; 8 bases are shared with TRBD1. The J segment lost 5 bases and the V segment lost 5 bases, leaving 7 bases of the junction unmatched. The CDR3 totals 14 residues. Germline V gene sequence: CDR1 SGHAT, CDR2 FQDESV (reference sequence). The CDR3 DNA reads as TGTGCCAGCAGCCCTACTGGACAGGGATATGGCTACACCTTC. Its translation is CASSPTGQGYGYTF.

The V call is TRBV4-3, the J call TRBJ2-7, with D possibly TRBD2 on 5 matching bases. V was shortened by 0 bases and J by 5 bases, with 14 bases between the two germline ends. This CDR3 is built from 15 residues. Germline V gene data show CDR1 as LGHNA and CDR2 as YSLEER. The chain's CDR3 is CASSQDRGGWNEQYF. CDR3 coding DNA: TGCGCCAGCAGCCAAGATCGAGGCGGGTGGAACGAGCAGTACTTC.

The gene calls are TRBV11-2 and TRBJ1-1; a weak D match, TRBD1 (6 bases). The CDR3 extends over 14 amino acids. V lost 3 bases and J lost 6, with 14 bases in between. CDR1 SGHAT and CDR2 FQNNGV come from the germline V gene. CDR3 in amino acids: CASSLNIQGSEAFF. CDR3 nucleotide sequence: TGTGCCAGCAGCTTGAACATACAGGGCTCTGAAGCTTTCTTT.

In the case of this clone: This CDR3 is also generated by other DNA sequences in the sample. J is TRBJ1-1 and V is TRBV19, with 7 positions matching TRBD1. There are 12 residues in the CDR3. The junction had 3 bases not matched to a gene; V was cut back by 4 bases and J by 7 bases. Germline values: CDR1 LNHDA, CDR2 SQIVND (reference sequence). CDR3 nucleotide sequence: TGTGCCAGTAGTACCCGACAGGGTGAAGCTTTCTTT. It translates to CASSTRQGEAFF.

The sample holds a few counts of this clone. V is TRBV6-5 and J is TRBJ2-7, with 8 bases lining up with TRBD2. Looked up from germline, CDR1 is MNHEY and CDR2 is SVGAGI. V lost 11 bases, J lost 3 bases, and 9 bases stayed unmatched. The CDR3 is 13 residues long. CDR3 loop: CASSRGRLYEQYF. The CDR3 nucleotides read TGTGCCTCCTCTCGCGGGAGGCTCTACGAGCAGTACTTC.

This clone was counted a few times. V and J are TRBV7-8 and TRBJ2-5; 10 nucleotides align to TRBD2. CDR1 is SGHVS and CDR2 is FQNEAQ in the germline V gene. After removal of 1 base from V and 2 bases from J, the junction contained 4 bases not matched to a gene. The CDR3 runs to 16 residues. The CDR3 sequence: CASSLVSGGLQETQYF. DNA for the CDR3: TGTGCCAGCAGCTTAGTTAGCGGGGGGCTACAAGAGACCCAGTACTTC.

This clone was seen more than once but under ten times. The chain is built from TRBV5-1 and TRBJ2-4; a possible D gene is TRBD1 (6 bases). From germline, CDR1 is SGHRS and CDR2 YFSETQ. The CDR3 contains 14 residues. V was pared by 4 bases and J by 7 bases, with 15 bases between. The CDR3 sequence is CASSPQGQGNIQYF. In nucleotides, the CDR3 is TGCGCCAGCAGCCCCCAGGGGCAGGGGAACATTCAGTACTTC. Supplemented by reference TRBV5-1 and TRBJ2-4, the full variable domain reads KAGVTQTPRYLIKTRGQQVTLSCSPISGHRSVSWYQQTPGQGLQFLFEYFSETQRNKGNFPGRFSGRQFSNSRSEMNVSTLELGDSALYLCASSPQGQGNIQYFGAGTRLSVL.

V usage is TRBV29-1 and J usage is TRBJ1-4; 7 bases are a match to TRBD1. The trim removed 5 bases at V and 10 bases at J, leaving 4 bases unmatched. Germline V lookup: CDR1 SQVTM, CDR2 ANQGSEA. The CDR3 has 11 residues. CDR3 residues: CSVWTGRKLFF. The CDR3 DNA reads TGCAGCGTTTGGACAGGACGAAAACTGTTTTTT.

This clone has only a few counts. This CDR3 is CASSPKGDETEAFF. CDR3 bases: TGTGCCAGCAGCCCGAAGGGGGACGAGACTGAAGCTTTCTTT. The chain employs TRBV7-9 and TRBJ1-1, with D possibly being TRBD1 (6 bases). V was clipped by 5 bases and J by 5 bases, with 15 bases between them. This CDR3 region has 14 residues. Germline lookup yields CDR1 SEHNR and CDR2 FQNEAQ (reference sequence).

The gene calls are TRBV7-2 and TRBJ1-2, with D possibly being TRBD1 (6 bases). This CDR3 region has 13 residues. V lost 1 base, J lost 5 bases, and 8 bases lay in between. The germline V gene has CDR1 SGHTA and CDR2 FQGNSA. CDR3: CASSLGTGYGYTF. The CDR3 coding sequence is TGTGCCAGCAGCTTAGGAACAGGGTATGGCTACACCTTC.

The V and J genes are TRBV6-5 and TRBJ1-2, with D perhaps matching TRBD1 (5 bases). The V end lost 0 bases, the J end lost 0 bases, and 5 bases lay between the germline ends. Germline loops: CDR1 MNHEY, CDR2 SVGAGI. The CDR3 contains 14 residues. The CDR3 DNA is TGTGCCAGCAGTTACTCGACAGCTAACTATGGCTACACCTTC. Its protein is CASSYSTANYGYTF.

This chain links TRBV7-2 with TRBJ1-2, with no clear D. Germline CDR1 is SGHTA and CDR2 is FQGNSA. The length of the CDR3 is 15 residues. V dropped 5 bases and J dropped 1 base, with 14 bases sitting between them. The CDR3 coding sequence is TGTGCCAGCAGCCCCCCAGGTTTCCTTAACTATGGCTACACCTTC. This encodes CASSPPGFLNYGYTF.

The genes are TRBV5-4 and TRBJ2-1; TRBD1 aligns across 11 bases. Germline V lookup: CDR1 SGHNT, CDR2 YYREEE (reference sequence). The V segment lost 5 bases and the J segment 7 bases; nucleotides outside the gene matches: 17. The CDR3 sequence is 18 residues long. In nucleotides, the CDR3 is TGTGCCAGCAGTCGGGCGGGCCCACGGGACAGGGGGTGGAATGAGCAGTTCTTC. Its protein product is CASSRAGPRDRGWNEQFF.

The chain carries TRBV5-1 and TRBJ1-2, with D hard to call. Germline V gene data show CDR1 as SGHRS and CDR2 as YFSETQ. Between the trimmed V and J ends, which lost 0 bases and 3 bases, there was a span of 9 bases. CDR3 length equals 14 residues. Here the CDR3 reads CASSLGREDYGYTF. The CDR3 DNA sequence: TGCGCCAGCAGCTTGGGAAGGGAGGACTATGGCTACACCTTC. The full variable domain, rest sourced from reference TRBV5-1 and TRBJ1-2, is KAGVTQTPRYLIKTRGQQVTLSCSPISGHRSVSWYQQTPGQGLQFLFEYFSETQRNKGNFPGRFSGRQFSNSRSEMNVSTLELGDSALYLCASSLGREDYGYTFGSGTRLTVV.

DNA of the CDR3: TGTGCCAGCAGTGGTTTTCGGGGGGCCCAAGAGACCCAGTACTTC. Its protein product is CASSGFRGAQETQYF. The J gene is TRBJ2-5, the V gene TRBV25-1, with a possible D match to TRBD2 (7 bases). Germline V gene data show CDR1 as MGHDK and CDR2 as SYGVNS. With 4 bases removed from V and 1 base from J, the gap between germline ends came to 13 bases. The CDR3 spans 15 residues.

The J gene is TRBJ2-6, the V gene TRBV9, with TRBD1 identical over 9 bases. The length of the CDR3 is 16 residues. The germline V gene encodes CDR1 SGDLS and CDR2 YYNGEE. J was trimmed by 4 bases and V by 3 bases; bases with no gene match: 5. DNA of the CDR3: TGTGCCAGCAGCGGCCGGACAGGGGCCGGGGCCAACGTCCTGACTTTC. Translated: CASSGRTGAGANVLTF.

The gene calls are TRBV2 and TRBJ2-1, with TRBD2 matching over 11 bases. From germline, CDR1 is SNHLY and CDR2 FYNNEI. This CDR3 region has 16 residues. The V and J ends lost 5 bases and 7 bases, in that order; junction bases with no gene match: 10. The CDR3 spells CASSIFSGGAENEQFF. CDR3 DNA sequence: TGTGCCAGCAGTATATTTAGCGGGGGGGCCGAGAATGAGCAGTTCTTC.

Only a few counts were recorded for this clone. CDR3 loop: CASTPWEGDTQYF. The CDR3, as DNA: TGCGCCAGCACACCCTGGGAGGGAGATACGCAGTATTTT. This chain links TRBV4-1 with TRBJ2-3, with 7 bases matching TRBD2. Germline V CDR1 and CDR2: MGHRA, YSYEKL. The CDR3 totals 13 residues. Trimming took 7 bases from V and 5 from J; bases not matched to a gene: 6.

This clone was observed a handful of times. The chain recombines TRBV27 with TRBJ2-7, with D perhaps TRBD2 (7 bases). Deletions cut 6 bases from V and 1 base from J, with 16 bases between. Germline V gene lookup returns CDR1 MNHEY and CDR2 SMNVEV (reference sequence). The CDR3 extends over 15 amino acids. This CDR3 is CASRARGGGSYEQYF. The CDR3 DNA reads as TGTGCCAGCAGGGCGAGGGGGGGTGGGTCCTACGAGCAGTACTTC.

The chain employs TRBV2 and TRBJ1-3; D is unclear. Trimming shortened V by 0 bases and J by 0 bases, and 9 bases separated the two germline ends. The CDR3 length is 16 residues. CDR1 and CDR2 (germline): SNHLY, FYNNEI. For the CDR3, the DNA is TGTGCCAGCAGTGAAGCGGCGGCTATCTCTGGAAACACCATATATTTT. Protein product: CASSEAAAISGNTIYF.